The 18 T cell receptor beta chains reported below all come from one sample, sequenced in a study of T cells in tumors after PD-1 blockade. Sequencing used immunoSEQ multiplex PCR; TCRdb keeps in-frame clones, though not all of them. The sample holds 60,000 to 70,000 clones, around 67% seen once. This sample comprised PBMCs, obtained after anti-PD-1 treatment. These receptors were obtained from a human donor with basal cell carcinoma.

The chain employs TRBV19 and TRBJ1-5; D call uncertain. Between the trimmed V and J ends, which lost 8 bases and 0 bases, there was a span of 5 bases. CDR3 length: 12 amino acids. From germline, CDR1 is LNHDA and CDR2 SQIVND (reference sequence). In DNA, the CDR3 is TGTGCCAGTCGACATAGCAATCAGCCCCAGCATTTT. This translates into CASRHSNQPQHF.

The genes are TRBV12-5 and TRBJ2-3, with 11 bases fitting TRBD2. J was trimmed by 2 bases and V by 0 bases; bases with no gene match: 7. CDR1 is LGHNT and CDR2 is FRNRAP in the germline V gene. The CDR3 covers 18 residues. This CDR3 is CASGLVNLAGGSTDTQYF. CDR3 in DNA: TGTGCTAGTGGTTTGGTAAATCTAGCGGGGGGTTCCACAGATACGCAGTATTTT. The complete variable domain, with remaining parts taken from reference TRBV12-5 and TRBJ2-3, reads DARVTQTPRHKVTEMGQEVTMRCQPILGHNTVFWYRQTMMQGLELLAYFRNRAPLDDSGMPKDRFSAEMPDATLATLKIQPSEPRDSAVYFCASGLVNLAGGSTDTQYFGPGTRLTVL.

The V call is TRBV9, the J call TRBJ2-3; 16 bases align to TRBD2. Germline assignment: CDR1 SGDLS and CDR2 YYNGEE. CDR3 size: 17 residues. V trimming: 4 bases; J trimming: 6 bases; junction bases outside the gene matches: 8. In DNA, the CDR3 is TGTGCCAGCAGCATCGGGACTAGCGGGGGGGTCTGGGATACGCAGTATTTT. Its translation: CASSIGTSGGVWDTQYF.

This clone was seen a few times. The V and J genes are TRBV7-9 and TRBJ2-7; TRBD1 might be the D (5 bases). Germline-derived CDR1 and CDR2 are SEHNR and FQNEAQ (reference sequence). This CDR3 is 13 amino acids long. V lost 1 base and J lost 5, with 9 bases in between. The CDR3 DNA sequence: TGTGCCAGCAGCTTAGTGGTGGGGCACGAGCAGTACTTC. It encodes CASSLVVGHEQYF.

The chain employs TRBV30 and TRBJ1-6; D is unclear. Germline lookup yields CDR1 GTSNPN and CDR2 SVGIG (reference sequence). CDR3 length equals 15 residues. V gave up 7 bases and J gave up 7 bases, with 20 bases separating them. The CDR3 here is CASHVKGNWNSPLHF. The CDR3 DNA reads TGTGCCTCGCACGTCAAGGGTAACTGGAATTCACCCCTCCACTTT.

This chain joins TRBV19 and TRBJ1-6, with a weak D call TRBD1 (6 bases). Trimming took off 6 bases at V and 6 bases at J, with 12 bases between the two ends. The CDR3 has 14 residues. Per the germline V gene, CDR1 is LNHDA and CDR2 is SQIVND (reference sequence). The CDR3 protein is CASSPQGGNSPLHF. In DNA form, the CDR3 reads TGTGCCAGTAGCCCACAGGGTGGTAATTCACCCCTCCACTTT.

J is TRBJ2-3 and V is TRBV24-1; D uncertain. The CDR3 runs 15 residues. Germline loops: CDR1 KGHDR, CDR2 SFDVKD. With 3 bases removed from V and 1 base from J, the gap between germline ends came to 10 bases. The CDR3: CATSDVVSGTDTQYF. The DNA for the CDR3 is TGTGCCACCAGTGATGTAGTCTCGGGCACAGATACGCAGTATTTT.

This clone was recorded only once. The chain has TRBV6-4 and TRBJ2-3; 10 positions agree with TRBD1. After removal of 5 bases from V and 2 bases from J, the junction contained 4 bases not matched to a gene. CDR3 length equals 15 residues. Germline CDR1 MRHNA, CDR2 SNTAGT. In DNA form, the CDR3 reads TGTGCCAGCAGTAAGGACAGGGGGACCACAGATACGCAGTATTTT. Translated, it gives CASSKDRGTTDTQYF.

The CDR3 coding sequence is TGTGCCACCAGTGATTTAGGGGCCGGGACTAGGTACTTC. Protein product: CATSDLGAGTRYF. The chain carries TRBV24-1 and TRBJ2-5, with TRBD2 matching over 8 bases. Trimming removed 1 base from V and 13 bases from J; junction bases left unmatched: 7. Germline values: CDR1 KGHDR, CDR2 SFDVKD. This CDR3 spans 13 amino acids.

The sample holds a few counts of this clone. This chain joins TRBV19 and TRBJ2-3, with a possible D match to TRBD2 (6 bases). The germline gives CDR1 LNHDA, CDR2 SQIVND (reference sequence). The CDR3 has 16 amino acids. Between the trimmed V and J ends, which lost 5 bases and 0 bases, there was a span of 15 bases. CDR3 coding DNA: TGTGCCAGTAGTCCGGGACTCTCCCCTAGCACAGATACGCAGTATTTT. Residues: CASSPGLSPSTDTQYF.

The chain joins TRBV18 to TRBJ1-2; the D is unclear. Germline V CDR1 and CDR2: KGHSH, LQKENI. The CDR3 is 15 residues long. Deletions cut 4 bases from V and 3 bases from J, with 15 bases between. In DNA form, the CDR3 reads TGTGCCAGCTCACAAATCAAGAGCTACGACTATGGCTACACCTTC. This encodes CASSQIKSYDYGYTF.

The chain combines TRBV3-1 (or the pseudogene TRBV3-2) with TRBJ2-1; TRBD2 matches 13 bases. The junction had 9 bases not matched to a gene; V was cut back by 5 bases and J by 5 bases. CDR1 and CDR2 from the germline V gene are LGHDT and YNNKEL (reference sequence). CDR3 size: 17 residues. The CDR3 region is CASSNRLAGGINNEQFF. In nucleotides, the CDR3 is TGTGCCAGCAGCAACCGACTAGCGGGGGGCATAAACAATGAGCAGTTCTTC.

Only one count was recorded for this clone. The chain carries TRBV15 and TRBJ1-3; unclear D gene. The germline V gene encodes CDR1 LNHNV and CDR2 YYDKDF (reference sequence). V lost 5 bases to trimming and J lost 2 bases, with 16 bases between them. CDR3 length: 16 residues. CDR3 residues: CATSPLAGRAGNTIYF. The CDR3 DNA sequence: TGTGCCACCAGCCCACTTGCGGGGAGAGCTGGAAACACCATATATTTT.

The chain employs TRBV5-1 and TRBJ1-1; D unresolved. This CDR3 has 14 amino acids. V was cut by 0 bases and J by 1 base, with 7 bases left in between. The germline V gene encodes CDR1 SGHRS and CDR2 YFSETQ. The CDR3 sequence: CASSLEPWNTEAFF. CDR3 bases: TGCGCCAGCAGCTTGGAACCCTGGAACACTGAAGCTTTCTTT.

The rearrangement uses TRBV24-1 and TRBJ2-3; 9 nucleotides line up with TRBD1. The CDR3 contains 15 residues. The germline CDR1 and CDR2 sequences are KGHDR and SFDVKD. V gave up 2 bases and J gave up 5 bases; unmatched junction bases: 4. The CDR3 sequence is CATSDSQGAGDTQYF. The CDR3 DNA sequence: TGTGCCACCAGTGATTCACAGGGGGCTGGAGATACGCAGTATTTT.

The chain joins TRBV5-4 to TRBJ1-5; D gene uncertain. Germline lookup yields CDR1 SGHNT and CDR2 YYREEE (reference sequence). There are 14 residues in the CDR3. Trimming pared 1 base from V and 1 base from J, leaving 6 bases between. CDR3 loop: CASSLRESNQPQHF. The CDR3 DNA reads as TGTGCCAGCAGCTTGCGAGAGAGCAATCAGCCCCAGCATTTT.

The chain links TRBV5-1 to TRBJ2-1; possible D gene TRBD2, 5 bases. CDR3 size: 12 residues. Germline V CDR1 and CDR2: SGHRS, YFSETQ. V lost 4 bases and J 7 bases, leaving 9 bases between the germline ends. The CDR3 coding sequence is TGCGCCAGCAGCCTACTAGAAAATGAGCAGTTCTTC. Its protein is CASSLLENEQFF.

This clone qualifies as medium-sized. The V gene is TRBV4-1, the J gene TRBJ2-7; no firm D call. Germline CDR1 and CDR2: MGHRA and YSYEKL. V lost 0 bases and J lost 7, with 7 bases in between. This CDR3 has 12 residues. CDR3 sequence reads: CASSQDLREQYF. As DNA, the CDR3 is TGCGCCAGCAGCCAAGATCTAAGGGAGCAGTACTTC.